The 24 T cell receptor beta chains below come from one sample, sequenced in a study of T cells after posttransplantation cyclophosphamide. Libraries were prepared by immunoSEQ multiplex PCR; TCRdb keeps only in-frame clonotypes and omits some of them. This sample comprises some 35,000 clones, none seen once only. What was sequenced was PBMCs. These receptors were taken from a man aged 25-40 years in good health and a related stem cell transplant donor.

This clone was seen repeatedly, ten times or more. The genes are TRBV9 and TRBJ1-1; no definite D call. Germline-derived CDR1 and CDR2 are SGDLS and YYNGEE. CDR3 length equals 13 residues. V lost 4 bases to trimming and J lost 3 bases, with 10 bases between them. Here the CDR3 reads CASSFSRDTEAFF. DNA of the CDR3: TGTGCCAGCAGCTTTTCGAGGGACACTGAAGCTTTCTTT. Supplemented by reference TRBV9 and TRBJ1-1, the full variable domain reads DSGVTQTPKHLITATGQRVTLRCSPRSGDLSVYWYQQSLDQGLQFLIQYYNGEERAKGNILERFSAQQFPDLHSELNLSSLELGDSALYFCASSFSRDTEAFFGQGTRLTVV.

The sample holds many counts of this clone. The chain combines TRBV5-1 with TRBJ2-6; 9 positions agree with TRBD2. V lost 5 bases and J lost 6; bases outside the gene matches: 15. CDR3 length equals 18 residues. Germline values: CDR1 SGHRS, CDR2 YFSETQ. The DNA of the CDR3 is TGCGCCAGCAGTTGGGGACTAGCTGGTCCCACTAAGGCCAACGTCCTGACTTTC. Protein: CASSWGLAGPTKANVLTF.

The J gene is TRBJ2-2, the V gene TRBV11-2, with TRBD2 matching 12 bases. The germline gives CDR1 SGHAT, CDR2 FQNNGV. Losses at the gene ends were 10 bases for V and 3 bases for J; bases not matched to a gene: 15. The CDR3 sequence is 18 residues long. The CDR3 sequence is CATHGPSGGVLDTGELFF. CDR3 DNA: TGTGCCACCCACGGGCCTAGCGGGGGGGTTCTGGACACCGGGGAGCTGTTTTTT.

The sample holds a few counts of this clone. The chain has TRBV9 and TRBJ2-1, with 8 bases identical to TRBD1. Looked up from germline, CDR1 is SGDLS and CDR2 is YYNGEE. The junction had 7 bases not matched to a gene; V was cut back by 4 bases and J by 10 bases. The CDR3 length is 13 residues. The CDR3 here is CASSPTGASEQFF. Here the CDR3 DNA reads TGTGCCAGCAGCCCGACAGGGGCCAGCGAGCAGTTCTTC.

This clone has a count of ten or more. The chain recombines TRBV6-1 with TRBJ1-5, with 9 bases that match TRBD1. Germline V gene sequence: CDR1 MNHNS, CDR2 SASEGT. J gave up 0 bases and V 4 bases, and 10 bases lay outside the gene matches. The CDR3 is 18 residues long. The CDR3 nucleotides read TGTGCCAGCAGTGCCTTCGGGGACAGGGCCAATAGCAATCAGCCCCAGCATTTT. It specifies CASSAFGDRANSNQPQHF.

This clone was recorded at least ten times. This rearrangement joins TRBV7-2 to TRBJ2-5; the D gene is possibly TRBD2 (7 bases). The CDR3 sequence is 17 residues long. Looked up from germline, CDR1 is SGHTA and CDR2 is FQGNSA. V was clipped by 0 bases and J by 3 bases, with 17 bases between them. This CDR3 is CASSLAGEGRGEETQYF. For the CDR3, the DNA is TGTGCCAGCAGCTTAGCCGGGGAGGGCAGGGGCGAAGAGACCCAGTACTTC.

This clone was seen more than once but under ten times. In DNA, the CDR3 is TGCGCCAGCAGCTTGACCGGACAGGGGGCCAACGAGCAGTACTTC. Its protein product is CASSLTGQGANEQYF. The chain carries TRBV5-1 and TRBJ2-5, with 11 bases fitting TRBD1. The J call is uncertain, as TRBJ2-7 better fits the DNA end. Germline-derived CDR1 and CDR2 are SGHRS and YFSETQ. The length of the CDR3 is 15 residues.

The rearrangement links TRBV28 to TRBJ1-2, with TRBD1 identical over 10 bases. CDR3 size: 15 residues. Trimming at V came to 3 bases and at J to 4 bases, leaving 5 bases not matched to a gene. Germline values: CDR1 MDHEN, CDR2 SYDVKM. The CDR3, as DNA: TGTGCCAGCAGTTTTGGGGACAGGGGACTCTATGGCTACACCTTC. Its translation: CASSFGDRGLYGYTF.

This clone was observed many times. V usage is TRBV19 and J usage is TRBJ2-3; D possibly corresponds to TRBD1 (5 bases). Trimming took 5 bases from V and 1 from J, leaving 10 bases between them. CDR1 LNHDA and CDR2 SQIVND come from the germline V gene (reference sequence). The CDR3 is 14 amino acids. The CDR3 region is CASSAEGGTDTQYF. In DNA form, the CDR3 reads TGTGCCAGTAGTGCAGAAGGGGGCACAGATACGCAGTATTTT. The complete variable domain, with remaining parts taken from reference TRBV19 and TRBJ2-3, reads DGGITQSPKYLFRKEGQNVTLSCEQNLNHDAMYWYRQDPGQGLRLIYYSQIVNDFQKGDIAEGYSVSREKKESFPLTVTSAQKNPTAFYLCASSAEGGTDTQYFGPGTRLTVL.

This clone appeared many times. CDR3 in amino acids: CASSPTGLRPPLHF. In DNA form, the CDR3 reads TGTGCCAGCTCACCTACAGGGCTTCGCCCACCCCTCCACTTT. This chain joins TRBV18 and TRBJ1-6; perhaps TRBD1 as D (6 bases). V lost 3 bases and J 11 bases, leaving 14 bases between the germline ends. Germline CDR1 is KGHSH and CDR2 is LQKENI. The CDR3 totals 14 residues.

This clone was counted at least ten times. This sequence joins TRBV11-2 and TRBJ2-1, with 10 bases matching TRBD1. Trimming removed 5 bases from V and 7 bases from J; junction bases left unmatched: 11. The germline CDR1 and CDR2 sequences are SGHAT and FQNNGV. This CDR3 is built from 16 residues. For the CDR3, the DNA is TGTGCCAGCAGCCACTTAATCCCGGGACAGGGGAATGAGCAGTTCTTC. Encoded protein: CASSHLIPGQGNEQFF.

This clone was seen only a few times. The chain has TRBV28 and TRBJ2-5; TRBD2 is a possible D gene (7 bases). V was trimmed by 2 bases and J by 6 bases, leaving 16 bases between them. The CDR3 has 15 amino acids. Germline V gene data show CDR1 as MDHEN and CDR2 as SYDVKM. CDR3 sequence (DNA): TGTGCCAGCAGTTTAAGGAGGGGGGGTGGGAAGACCCAGTACTTC. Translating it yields CASSLRRGGGKTQYF.

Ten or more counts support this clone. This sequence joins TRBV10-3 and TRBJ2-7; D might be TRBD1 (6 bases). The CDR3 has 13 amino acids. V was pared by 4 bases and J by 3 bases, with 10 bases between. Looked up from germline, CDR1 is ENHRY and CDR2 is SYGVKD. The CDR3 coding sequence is TGTGCCATCAGTGCCTTACAGGGCTACGAGCAGTACTTC. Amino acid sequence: CAISALQGYEQYF.

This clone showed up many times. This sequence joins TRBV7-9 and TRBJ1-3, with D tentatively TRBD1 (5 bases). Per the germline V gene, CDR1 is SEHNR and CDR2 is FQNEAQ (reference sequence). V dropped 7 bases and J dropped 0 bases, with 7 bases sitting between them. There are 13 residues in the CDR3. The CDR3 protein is CASTGRSGNTIYF. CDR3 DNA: TGTGCCAGCACAGGGCGCTCTGGAAACACCATATATTTT.

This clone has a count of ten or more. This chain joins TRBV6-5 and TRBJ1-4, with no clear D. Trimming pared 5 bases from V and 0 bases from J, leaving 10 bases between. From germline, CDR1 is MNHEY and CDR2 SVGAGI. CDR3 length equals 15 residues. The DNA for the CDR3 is TGTGCCAGCAGTCGACATAGTGCAACTAATGAAAAACTGTTTTTT. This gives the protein CASSRHSATNEKLFF.

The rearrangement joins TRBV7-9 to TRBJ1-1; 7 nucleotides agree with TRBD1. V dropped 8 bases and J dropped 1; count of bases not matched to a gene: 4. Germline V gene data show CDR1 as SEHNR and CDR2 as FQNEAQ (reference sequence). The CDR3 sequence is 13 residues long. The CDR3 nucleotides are TGTGCCAGCCGAGGACAGGCGAACACTGAAGCTTTCTTT. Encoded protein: CASRGQANTEAFF.

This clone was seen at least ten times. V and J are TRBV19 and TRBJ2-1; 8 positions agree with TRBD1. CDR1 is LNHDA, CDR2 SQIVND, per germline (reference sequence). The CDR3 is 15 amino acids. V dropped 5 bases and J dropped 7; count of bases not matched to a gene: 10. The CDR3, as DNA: TGTGCCAGTAGTCTGGACAGGGTGGTATTGAATGAGCAGTTCTTC. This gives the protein CASSLDRVVLNEQFF.

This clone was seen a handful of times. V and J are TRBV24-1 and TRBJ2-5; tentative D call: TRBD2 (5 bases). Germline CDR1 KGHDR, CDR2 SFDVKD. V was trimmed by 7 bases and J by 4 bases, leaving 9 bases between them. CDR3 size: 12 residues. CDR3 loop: CATRRVRETQYF. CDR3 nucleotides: TGTGCCACCAGGAGGGTCCGAGAGACCCAGTACTTC.

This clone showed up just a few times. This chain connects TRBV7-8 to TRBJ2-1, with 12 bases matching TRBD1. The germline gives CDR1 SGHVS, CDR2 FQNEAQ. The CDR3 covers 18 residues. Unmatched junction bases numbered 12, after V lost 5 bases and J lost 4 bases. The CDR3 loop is CASSNTRDRGRIYNEQFF. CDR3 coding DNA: TGTGCCAGCAGCAATACCCGGGACAGGGGGCGAATATACAATGAGCAGTTCTTC.

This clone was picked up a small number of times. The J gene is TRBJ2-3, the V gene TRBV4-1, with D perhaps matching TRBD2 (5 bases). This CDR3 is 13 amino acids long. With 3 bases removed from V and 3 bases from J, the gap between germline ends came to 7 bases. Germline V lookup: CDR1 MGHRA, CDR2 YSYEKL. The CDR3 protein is CASSHGVTDTQYF. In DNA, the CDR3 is TGCGCCAGCAGCCACGGGGTGACAGATACGCAGTATTTT.

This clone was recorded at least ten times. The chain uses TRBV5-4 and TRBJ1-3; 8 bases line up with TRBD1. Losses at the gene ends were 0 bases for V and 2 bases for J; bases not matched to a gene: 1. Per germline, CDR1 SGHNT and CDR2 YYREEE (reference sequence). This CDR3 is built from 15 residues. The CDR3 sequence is CASSLVGQAGNTIYF. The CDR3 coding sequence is TGTGCCAGCAGCTTGGTGGGACAGGCTGGAAACACCATATATTTT.

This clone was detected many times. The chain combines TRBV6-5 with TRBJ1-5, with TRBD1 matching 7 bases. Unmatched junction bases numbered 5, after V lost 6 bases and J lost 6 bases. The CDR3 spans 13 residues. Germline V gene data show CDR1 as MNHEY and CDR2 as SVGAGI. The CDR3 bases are TGTGCCAGCAGCCTACAGGGGTCTCAGCCCCAGCATTTT. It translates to CASSLQGSQPQHF.

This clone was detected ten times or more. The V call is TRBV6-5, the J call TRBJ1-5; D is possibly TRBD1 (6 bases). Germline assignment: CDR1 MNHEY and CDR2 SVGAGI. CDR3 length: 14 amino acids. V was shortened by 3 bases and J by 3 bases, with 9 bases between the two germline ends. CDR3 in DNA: TGTGCCAGCAGTTATGACAGGACCAATCAGCCCCAGCATTTT. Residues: CASSYDRTNQPQHF.

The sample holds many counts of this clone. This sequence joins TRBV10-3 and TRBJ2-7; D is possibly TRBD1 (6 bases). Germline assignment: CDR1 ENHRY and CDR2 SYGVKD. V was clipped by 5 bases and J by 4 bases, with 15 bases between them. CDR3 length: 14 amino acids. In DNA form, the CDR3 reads TGTGCCATCAGTCCAAAGGGGGTGGGATACGAGCAGTACTTC. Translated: CAISPKGVGYEQYF.